The clone carrying this T cell receptor beta chain was counted a few times. Trimming cost V 4 bases and J 7 bases; bases outside gene matches: 1. The CDR3 has 12 amino acids. Germline V lookup: CDR1 SGHTA, CDR2 FQGTGA. These data belong to a study of blood T cell repertoires in COVID-19. Study summary: Spain, Italy and the United States supplied samples that represented acute and convalescent COVID-19. Sources were T cells, B-cell-depleted T cells, or PBMCs; the material itself was cDNA or gDNA.

As handled by the study authors: Reference gene primers were amplified, and this amplification served to estimate nucleated cell counts. TCRdb's table, derived via immunoSEQ multiplex PCR, lists solely in-frame clones and lacks some. V and J calls and clone size are as listed in that table; D and trimming were resolved from the DNA. The sample carries around 160,000 clones, around 80% recorded once. The sequenced sample was peripheral blood. The source of this sequence is a man aged 55 to 69 with active or convalescent COVID-19. The chain links TRBV7-3 to TRBJ2-1; 7 nucleotides agree with TRBD1. CDR3 sequence reads: CASSSDRNEQFF. DNA for the CDR3: TGTGCCAGCAGCTCGGACAGGAATGAGCAGTTCTTC.